This TCR beta chain was found in a study of CD8 T cells in Susac syndrome. Reverse transcription of roughly 0.5 to 1 ug RNA used random hexamers. TCRdb reanalysed the immunoSEQ multiplex PCR reads using MiXCR and keeps one entry per CDR3 protein. The data contain about 120,000 distinct CDR3 sequences, roughly 92% of them seen just once; the ten biggest clones take up about 0.11%. Controls were healthy donors chosen to match patients in age and sex. Between the trimmed V and J ends, which lost 3 bases and 4 bases, there was a span of 4 bases. The CDR3 is made up of 12 amino acids. CDR1 is SGHTA and CDR2 is FQGNSA in the germline V gene.

This receptor was obtained from a human donor in good health. Sequenced input: CD8+ T cells from PBMCs. The V gene is TRBV7-2, the J gene TRBJ1-3; no clear D gene. Here the CDR3 DNA reads TGTGCCAGCAGCTTTAGGGGAAACACCATATATTTT. It encodes CASSFRGNTIYF.